Below, 18 T cell receptor beta chains from the same sample are listed, as sequenced in a study of blood T cell repertoires in COVID-19. Assay: immunoSEQ multiplex PCR; the TCRdb copy retains only in-frame clones and omits some. The table has 25,000 to 30,000 clones, 92% seen once. The sequenced material came from peripheral blood. The receptors here all came from a man aged 45-65 years with active COVID-19.

The chain combines TRBV29-1 with TRBJ2-7; the match to TRBD2 covers 10 bases. Germline loops: CDR1 SQVTM, CDR2 ANQGSEA. Losses at the gene ends were 6 bases for V and 3 bases for J; bases not matched to a gene: 5. The CDR3 is 13 amino acids. The CDR3 sequence: CSVSGTSVYEQYF. CDR3 bases: TGCAGCGTGTCCGGGACTAGCGTCTACGAGCAGTACTTC.

The rearrangement uses TRBV27 and TRBJ1-2, with 9 bases matching TRBD1. The V segment lost 5 bases and the J segment 4 bases; nucleotides outside the gene matches: 2. Looked up from germline, CDR1 is MNHEY and CDR2 is SMNVEV (reference sequence). There are 13 residues in the CDR3. The CDR3 coding sequence is TGTGCCAGCAGTGTGACAGGGGGCTATGGCTACACCTTC. This sequence encodes CASSVTGGYGYTF.

The V gene is TRBV12-3 or TRBV12-4, the J gene TRBJ2-1, with 10 nucleotides matching TRBD1. The CDR3 has 12 amino acids. J lost 9 bases, V lost 7 bases, and 3 bases had no gene match. The CDR3 loop is CASMGQGTEQFF. Written as DNA, the CDR3 is TGTGCCAGCATGGGACAGGGGACTGAGCAGTTCTTC.

This rearrangement joins TRBV19 to TRBJ2-1; D may be TRBD2 (5 bases). Germline V gene lookup returns CDR1 LNHDA and CDR2 SQIVND (reference sequence). V gave up 3 bases and J gave up 7 bases, with 13 bases separating them. The CDR3 loop spans 14 amino acids. The CDR3 region is CASSMGVLGNEQFF. The CDR3 region has the DNA TGTGCCAGTAGTATGGGAGTCCTTGGTAATGAGCAGTTCTTC.

V and J are TRBV27 and TRBJ1-6; weak D call: TRBD1 (6 bases). This CDR3 contains 20 residues. Trimming cost V 8 bases and J 4 bases, with 30 bases left between them. Germline CDR1 MNHEY, CDR2 SMNVEV (reference sequence). The CDR3: CASASLGSSGGTTYNSPLHF. The CDR3 DNA follows: TGTGCCAGCGCTTCTTTGGGGAGTAGCGGGGGCACCACATATAATTCACCCCTCCACTTT.

V usage is TRBV18 and J usage is TRBJ1-5; 7 nucleotides align to TRBD1. The CDR3 is 15 amino acids. J lost 2 bases, V lost 2 bases, and 3 bases had no gene match. Germline CDR1 and CDR2: KGHSH and LQKENI. DNA for the CDR3: TGTGCCAGCTCACCAACCACAGGGGGCAATCAGCCCCAGCATTTT. It yields the protein CASSPTTGGNQPQHF.

The chain recombines TRBV18 with TRBJ2-1, with 11 nucleotides matching TRBD2. The CDR3 contains 15 residues. CDR1 KGHSH and CDR2 LQKENI come from the germline V gene. Trimming at V came to 3 bases and at J to 4 bases, leaving 2 bases not matched to a gene. CDR3 sequence reads: CASSPTSGTYNEQFF. CDR3 nucleotide sequence: TGTGCCAGCTCACCGACTAGCGGGACTTACAATGAGCAGTTCTTC.

The sample holds one count of this clone. The J gene is TRBJ2-3, the V gene TRBV5-6, with a weak D call TRBD1 (6 bases). The germline V gene encodes CDR1 SGHDT and CDR2 YYEEEE. The length of the CDR3 is 15 residues. Trimming pared 4 bases from V and 4 bases from J, leaving 16 bases between. In DNA form, the CDR3 reads TGTGCCAGCAGCGAAACCGGGACACTAGCAGATACGCAGTATTTT. This translates into CASSETGTLADTQYF.

V gene TRBV5-4 combines with J gene TRBJ1-1, with a weak D call TRBD1 (6 bases). Trimming took 4 bases from V and 3 from J, leaving 16 bases between them. This CDR3 has 15 residues. Germline lookup yields CDR1 SGHNT and CDR2 YYREEE (reference sequence). The CDR3 reads CASSISGARDTEAFF. In DNA form, the CDR3 reads TGTGCCAGCAGCATTTCAGGGGCCCGGGACACTGAAGCTTTCTTT.

J is TRBJ2-7 and V is TRBV6-5, with a weak D call TRBD1 (6 bases). CDR1 and CDR2 from the germline V gene are MNHEY and SVGAGI. Trimming took off 0 bases at V and 11 bases at J, with 14 bases between the two ends. The CDR3 spans 13 residues. The CDR3 is CASSYSIKGEKYF. In DNA form, the CDR3 reads TGTGCCAGCAGTTACTCGATTAAGGGGGAAAAGTACTTC.

CDR3 region: CASSLRSWPAGIRGTSNTGELFF. CDR3 sequence (DNA): TGTGCCAGCAGTTTAAGGTCTTGGCCAGCGGGTATTCGGGGCACCTCGAACACCGGGGAGCTGTTTTTT. The chain joins TRBV27 to TRBJ2-2; a possible D gene is TRBD2 (6 bases). Germline CDR1 is MNHEY and CDR2 is SMNVEV (reference sequence). The CDR3 is made up of 23 amino acids. Trimming stripped 2 bases from V and 0 bases from J, with 31 bases between.

This chain uses TRBV9 with TRBJ2-7, with 9 positions matching TRBD2. The CDR3 totals 14 residues. Germline trimming cut 3 bases from V and 3 bases from J; bases unmatched to any gene: 4. The germline CDR1 and CDR2 sequences are SGDLS and YYNGEE. The CDR3 loop reads CASSGTSEGYEQYF. As DNA, the CDR3 is TGTGCCAGCAGCGGGACTAGCGAAGGCTACGAGCAGTACTTC.

This chain links TRBV7-3 with TRBJ2-5; a possible D gene is TRBD1 (6 bases). The CDR3 is made up of 14 amino acids. V was shortened by 5 bases and J by 2 bases, with 12 bases between the two germline ends. CDR1 and CDR2 from the germline V gene are SGHTA and FQGTGA. CDR3 bases: TGTGCCAGCAGCCCAGCAGGGGCTCAAGAGACCCAGTACTTC. It codes for CASSPAGAQETQYF.

V is TRBV25-1 and J is TRBJ2-1; 7 bases are shared with TRBD2. The CDR3 totals 13 residues. Looked up from germline, CDR1 is MGHDK and CDR2 is SYGVNS. Losses at the gene ends were 7 bases for V and 9 bases for J; bases not matched to a gene: 9. The CDR3 protein is CASIGEGRGEQFF. In nucleotides, the CDR3 is TGTGCCAGCATTGGAGAAGGGAGGGGTGAGCAGTTCTTC.

The CDR3 protein is CASRSPLREQYF. CDR3 coding DNA: TGTGCCAGCCGAAGCCCCCTGCGCGAGCAGTACTTC. The chain recombines TRBV18 with TRBJ2-7; unclear D gene. The V end was cut by 8 bases, the J end by 6 bases, with 14 bases between. The CDR3 has 12 amino acids. CDR1 KGHSH and CDR2 LQKENI come from the germline V gene.

The rearrangement joins TRBV11-3 to TRBJ2-3, with a possible D match to TRBD2 (6 bases). V was trimmed by 5 bases and J by 4 bases, leaving 10 bases between them. CDR1 and CDR2 from the germline V gene are SGHNT and YENEEA. The CDR3 runs 13 residues. The CDR3 protein is CASSRGVPDTQYF. CDR3 sequence (DNA): TGTGCCAGCAGCCGCGGGGTGCCAGATACGCAGTATTTT.

The V and J genes are TRBV7-9 and TRBJ1-6; 9 positions match TRBD1. Germline V gives CDR1 SEHNR, CDR2 FQNEAQ (reference sequence). The CDR3 covers 14 residues. Trimming took 3 bases from V and 10 from J; bases not matched to a gene: 4. This CDR3 is CASSLGQGTSPLHF. The CDR3 bases are TGTGCCAGCAGCTTGGGACAGGGAACATCACCCCTCCACTTT.

The gene calls are TRBV6-1 and TRBJ1-2; a weak D match, TRBD1 (5 bases). Germline values: CDR1 MNHNS, CDR2 SASEGT. Trimming left V 0 bases short and J 7 bases short, with 18 bases between. The CDR3 runs to 16 residues. Here the CDR3 reads CASSEALALGQGGYTF. Written as DNA, the CDR3 is TGTGCCAGCAGTGAAGCGTTGGCTTTGGGCCAGGGTGGCTACACCTTC.